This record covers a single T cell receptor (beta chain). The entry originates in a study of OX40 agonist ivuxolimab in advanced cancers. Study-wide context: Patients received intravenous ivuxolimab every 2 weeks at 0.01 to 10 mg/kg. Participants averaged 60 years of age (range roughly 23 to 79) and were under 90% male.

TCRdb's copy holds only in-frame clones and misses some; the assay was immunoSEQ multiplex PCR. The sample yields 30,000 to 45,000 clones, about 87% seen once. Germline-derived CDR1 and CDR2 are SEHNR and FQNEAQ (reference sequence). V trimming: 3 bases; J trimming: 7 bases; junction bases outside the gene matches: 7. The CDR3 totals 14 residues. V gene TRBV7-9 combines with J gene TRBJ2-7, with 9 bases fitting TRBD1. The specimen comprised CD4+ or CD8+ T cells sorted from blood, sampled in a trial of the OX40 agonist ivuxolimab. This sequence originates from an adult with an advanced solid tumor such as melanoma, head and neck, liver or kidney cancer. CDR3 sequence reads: CASSFTGGVGEQYF. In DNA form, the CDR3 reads TGTGCCAGCAGCTTCACAGGGGGCGTGGGAGAGCAGTACTTC.